The rows below give T cell receptor beta chains drawn from one sample of a study of T-cell memory formation after mild COVID-19. TCRdb reprocessed the 5' RACE reads via MiXCR and lists one record per CDR3 protein. The sample records about 440,000 distinct CDR3 sequences, 20% being singletons. The sample taken for sequencing was PBMCs or a T cell subset sorted from them (not recorded which). These receptors all come from an adult woman who had mild COVID-19 (a few samples of this study predate the infection). Cell type and time point are not known. The CDR3 runs from the conserved cysteine through the conserved F or W. Each record gives: CDR3 length, V gene, clone size, J gene, D gene, CDR3 protein, CDR3 DNA. The D gene is left open where the match is weak. The size field is filled for only some rows; it gives once, few, many or a size class.

length: 15; V: TRBV2; size: few; J: TRBJ2-2; D: TRBD2; CDR3: CASRGLAGNTGELFF; DNA: TGTGCCAGCAGGGGACTAGCGGGGAACACCGGGGAGCTGTTTTTT
length: 16; V: TRBV3-1; size: few; J: TRBJ1-2; D: TRBD1; CDR3: CASSLGQVILSYGYTF; DNA: TGTGCCAGCAGCCTGGGACAGGTGATCCTTTCGTATGGCTACACCTTC
length: 14; V: TRBV5-6; size: few; J: TRBJ2-1; D: TRBD1; CDR3: CASSFRDRGSEQFF; DNA: TGTGCCAGCAGCTTTCGGGACAGGGGGAGTGAGCAGTTCTTC
length: 12; V: TRBV30; size: -; J: TRBJ2-1; D: -; CDR3: CAWRVGVNEQFF; DNA: TGTGCCTGGAGGGTGGGGGTAAATGAGCAGTTCTTC
length: 14; V: TRBV10-3; size: many; J: TRBJ2-2; D: -; CDR3: CAISEDGVTGELFF; DNA: TGTGCCATCAGTGAGGATGGGGTCACCGGGGAGCTGTTTTTT
length: 16; V: TRBV29-1; size: few; J: TRBJ2-3; D: -; CDR3: CSVEDRAGHSTDTQYF; DNA: TGCAGCGTTGAAGATCGTGCGGGGCATAGCACAGATACGCAGTATTTT
length: 15; V: TRBV15; size: many; J: TRBJ2-7; D: TRBD2; CDR3: CATSREAGAGYEQYF; DNA: TGTGCCACCAGCAGAGAAGCGGGAGCAGGGTACGAGCAGTACTTC
length: 19; V: TRBV24-1; size: -; J: TRBJ2-1; D: -; CDR3: CATSVPPGPSKSSYNEQFF; DNA: TGTGCCACCAGTGTACCTCCGGGACCGAGTAAGAGCTCCTACAATGAGCAGTTCTTC
length: 14; V: TRBV3-1; size: -; J: TRBJ2-7; D: TRBD2; CDR3: CASSTQRGGREQYF; DNA: TGTGCCAGCAGCACCCAGCGGGGGGGCCGCGAGCAGTACTTC
length: 12; V: TRBV24-1; size: -; J: TRBJ2-7; D: -; CDR3: CARGDRTYEQYF; DNA: TGTGCCAGGGGGGACAGAACCTACGAGCAGTACTTC
length: 16; V: TRBV20-1; size: -; J: TRBJ1-1; D: TRBD1; CDR3: CSATRTQGQLNTEAFF; DNA: TGCAGCGCCACTAGAACTCAGGGACAGCTGAACACTGAAGCTTTCTTT
length: 17; V: TRBV5-5; size: few; J: TRBJ2-7; D: -; CDR3: CASSLAFYSHLSYEQYF; DNA: TGTGCCAGCAGCTTGGCCTTTTACAGCCACCTCTCCTACGAGCAGTACTTC
length: 14; V: TRBV20-1; size: -; J: TRBJ1-2; D: -; CDR3: CSAREGGGLGGYTF; DNA: TGCAGTGCTAGAGAAGGAGGTGGGCTGGGCGGCTACACCTTC
length: 14; V: TRBV12-3/TRBV12-4; size: many; J: TRBJ2-7; D: -; CDR3: CASSLQRSSYEQYF; DNA: TGTGCCAGCAGTTTACAAAGGAGCTCCTACGAGCAGTACTTC
length: 15; V: TRBV7-2; size: -; J: TRBJ1-1; D: -; CDR3: CASSLEAPLNTEAFF; DNA: TGTGCCAGCAGCTTAGAGGCCCCTCTGAACACTGAAGCTTTCTTT
length: 12; V: TRBV30; size: few; J: TRBJ2-1; D: -; CDR3: CAWSVISNEQFF; DNA: TGTGCCTGGAGTGTAATTAGCAATGAGCAGTTCTTC
length: 14; V: TRBV6-5; size: -; J: TRBJ2-5; D: TRBD2; CDR3: CASTRGLAAETQYF; DNA: TGTGCCAGCACTAGGGGACTAGCGGCAGAGACCCAGTACTTC
length: 16; V: TRBV7-9; size: -; J: TRBJ1-2; D: -; CDR3: CASSSGVATFFYGYTF; DNA: TGTGCCAGCAGCTCGGGCGTAGCTACCTTTTTTTATGGCTACACCTTC
length: 13; V: TRBV30; size: -; J: TRBJ2-2; D: -; CDR3: CAWTYSGPGELFF; DNA: TGTGCCTGGACTTATAGCGGCCCCGGGGAGCTGTTTTTT
length: 15; V: TRBV5-1; size: once; J: TRBJ2-2; D: TRBD1; CDR3: CASSPGGALTGELFF; DNA: TGCGCCAGCAGCCCAGGGGGCGCACTCACCGGGGAGCTGTTTTTT
length: 14; V: TRBV6-1; size: few; J: TRBJ1-1; D: -; CDR3: CASIGQGGGTEAFF; DNA: TGTGCCAGCATAGGGCAGGGCGGGGGCACTGAAGCTTTCTTT
length: 15; V: TRBV6-4; size: -; J: TRBJ2-6; D: -; CDR3: CASSVQHSGANVLTF; DNA: TGTGCCAGCAGTGTTCAGCACTCTGGGGCCAACGTCCTGACTTTC
length: 18; V: TRBV4-1; size: few; J: TRBJ2-7; D: -; CDR3: CASSQDPPGGPLGYEQYF; DNA: TGCGCCAGCAGCCAAGACCCCCCCGGGGGGCCCTTGGGCTACGAGCAGTACTTC
length: 14; V: TRBV7-2; size: many; J: TRBJ2-7; D: TRBD2; CDR3: CASSPPGGTYEQYF; DNA: TGTGCCAGCAGCCCGCCGGGGGGAACCTACGAGCAGTACTTC
length: 13; V: TRBV7-6; size: many; J: TRBJ1-1; D: -; CDR3: CASSRLQGTEAFF; DNA: TGTGCCAGCAGTCGTTTACAGGGCACTGAAGCTTTCTTT
length: 15; V: TRBV6-1; size: -; J: TRBJ2-1; D: -; CDR3: CANRTSGTPNNEQFF; DNA: TGTGCCAACAGGACTTCCGGGACACCCAACAATGAGCAGTTCTTC
length: 14; V: TRBV29-1; size: -; J: TRBJ1-1; D: -; CDR3: CSVGDYKLNTEAFF; DNA: TGCAGCGTTGGGGACTACAAACTGAACACTGAAGCTTTCTTT
length: 15; V: TRBV4-2; size: few; J: TRBJ2-7; D: TRBD2; CDR3: CASSRGLADNYEQYF; DNA: TGTGCCAGCAGCCGAGGACTAGCGGACAACTACGAGCAGTACTTC
length: 10; V: TRBV7-2; size: -; J: TRBJ1-1; D: -; CDR3: CASSWVEAFF; DNA: TGTGCCAGCAGCTGGGTTGAAGCTTTCTTT
length: 15; V: TRBV29-1; size: few; J: TRBJ1-5; D: -; CDR3: CSVADSIRGGQPQHF; DNA: TGCAGCGTTGCGGACAGTATCAGGGGAGGGCAGCCCCAGCATTTT
length: 15; V: TRBV12-3/TRBV12-4; size: few; J: TRBJ2-1; D: -; CDR3: CASSSQGQLQNEQFF; DNA: TGTGCCAGCAGTTCCCAAGGACAGTTACAGAATGAGCAGTTCTTC
length: 11; V: TRBV6-5; size: few; J: TRBJ1-1; D: TRBD1; CDR3: CASSYKGAAFF; DNA: TGTGCCAGCAGTTACAAGGGGGCAGCTTTCTTT
length: 17; V: TRBV6-4; size: -; J: TRBJ2-2; D: -; CDR3: CASSVSGTPMATGELFF; DNA: TGTGCCAGCAGTGTAAGTGGGACGCCCATGGCCACCGGGGAGCTGTTTTTT
length: 12; V: TRBV5-1; size: -; J: TRBJ2-1; D: -; CDR3: CASRLPDNEQFF; DNA: TGCGCCAGCAGACTGCCCGATAATGAGCAGTTCTTC
length: 18; V: TRBV6-5; size: -; J: TRBJ2-3; D: TRBD2; CDR3: CASSYGVAGGESTDTQYF; DNA: TGTGCCAGCAGTTACGGAGTAGCGGGGGGGGAGAGCACAGATACGCAGTATTTT
length: 15; V: TRBV5-1; size: many; J: TRBJ1-1; D: -; CDR3: CASSFYDSVNTEAFF; DNA: TGCGCCAGCAGCTTCTACGACAGTGTGAACACTGAAGCTTTCTTT
length: 12; V: TRBV13; size: few; J: TRBJ2-1; D: -; CDR3: CASSPGPPGAFF; DNA: TGTGCCAGCAGCCCAGGTCCCCCCGGGGCGTTCTTC
length: 14; V: TRBV6-5; size: once; J: TRBJ1-1; D: -; CDR3: CASSTLGGSTEAFF; DNA: TGTGCCAGCAGTACGCTGGGGGGAAGCACTGAAGCTTTCTTT
length: 18; V: TRBV14; size: few; J: TRBJ2-1; D: -; CDR3: CASSVLDLDRAPYNEQFF; DNA: TGTGCCAGCAGCGTACTTGACTTGGACAGAGCCCCTTACAATGAGCAGTTCTTC
length: 17; V: TRBV20-1; size: few; J: TRBJ2-7; D: TRBD2; CDR3: CSARDSFSSGSSYEQYF; DNA: TGCAGTGCTAGGGACTCATTTTCTAGCGGGAGCTCCTACGAGCAGTACTTC
length: 15; V: TRBV4-3; size: -; J: TRBJ1-2; D: -; CDR3: CASSQDLRTLYGYTF; DNA: TGCGCCAGCAGCCAAGATCTCCGGACGCTCTACGGCTACACCTTC
length: 14; V: TRBV20-1; size: few; J: TRBJ2-1; D: -; CDR3: CSARDLAVYNEQFF; DNA: TGCAGTGCTAGAGATTTGGCAGTTTACAATGAGCAGTTCTTC
length: 14; V: TRBV12-3/TRBV12-4; size: few; J: TRBJ1-1; D: -; CDR3: CASSFQGKGTEAFF; DNA: TGTGCCAGCAGTTTCCAGGGAAAAGGGACTGAAGCTTTCTTT
length: 14; V: TRBV12-3/TRBV12-4; size: few; J: TRBJ2-7; D: -; CDR3: CASSGGPQPYEQYF; DNA: TGTGCCAGCAGCGGGGGGCCTCAACCCTACGAGCAGTACTTC
length: 15; V: TRBV11-2; size: -; J: TRBJ2-1; D: TRBD2; CDR3: CASSVPGLAEEEQFF; DNA: TGTGCCAGCAGCGTACCGGGACTAGCGGAGGAAGAGCAGTTCTTC
length: 11; V: TRBV20-1; size: -; J: TRBJ2-7; D: -; CDR3: CSALGLYEQYF; DNA: TGCAGTGCCCTCGGACTTTACGAGCAGTACTTC
length: 18; V: TRBV6-9; size: few; J: TRBJ2-7; D: TRBD2; CDR3: CASSYVPSGYQSSYEQYF; DNA: TGTGCCAGCAGTTATGTGCCTAGCGGGTACCAAAGCTCCTACGAGCAGTACTTC
length: 19; V: TRBV7-9; size: few; J: TRBJ2-3; D: TRBD2; CDR3: CASSSSLGLAGTSTDTQYF; DNA: TGTGCCAGCAGTTCTTCATTGGGACTAGCGGGAACTAGCACAGATACGCAGTATTTT